The clone carrying this T cell receptor (beta chain) was observed many times. The CDR3 contains 14 residues. Trimming cost V 2 bases and J 2 bases; bases outside gene matches: 0. Per the germline V gene, CDR1 is KGHSH and CDR2 is LQKENI. The record originates from a study of naive and memory T cell subsets. Four PCR rounds used nested alpha and beta constant region primers plus the SP2 primer. MiXCR, applied by TCRdb to the 5' RACE reads, yields one record per CDR3 protein. The data hold about 62,000 distinct CDR3 sequences, with 7% to 8% observed a single time. A UMI-containing oligonucleotide was joined by 3' ligation to the TCR cDNA template.

The V call is TRBV18, the J call TRBJ1-5, with 7 positions matching TRBD1. The sequence came from a female donor in good health. The CDR3, as DNA: TGTGCCAGCTCACCAGGACAGGGCAATCAGCCCCAGCATTTT. Translating gives CASSPGQGNQPQHF.